The 2 T cell receptor beta chains below come from one sample, sequenced in a study of radiotherapy plus CTLA-4 blockade in lung cancer. Sequencing was performed with immunoSEQ multiplex PCR; in TCRdb, only in-frame clones are kept and a portion is missing. The sample has tens of thousands of clones, 80% to 85% seen once. Sample: peripheral blood, taken from a patient treated with radiotherapy plus ipilimumab. These receptors all come from a human donor with non-small cell lung cancer who had stable disease on radiotherapy plus ipilimumab.

The rearrangement links TRBV27 to TRBJ1-6, with D unclear. Germline CDR1 and CDR2: MNHEY and SMNVEV (reference sequence). V lost 6 bases, J lost 2 bases, and 8 bases lay in between. The CDR3 is 14 residues long. CDR3 nucleotide sequence: TGTGCCAGCAGGCTTCCGACCTATAATTCACCCCTCCACTTT. Its protein product is CASRLPTYNSPLHF.

The genes are TRBV9 and TRBJ2-7; possible D gene TRBD2, 6 bases. Per the germline V gene, CDR1 is SGDLS and CDR2 is YYNGEE. The CDR3 loop spans 14 amino acids. The V gene lost 4 bases and the J gene lost 2 bases, with 13 bases spanning the gap. The CDR3 here is CASSMGGPAYEQYF. CDR3 bases: TGTGCCAGCAGCATGGGGGGACCGGCCTACGAGCAGTACTTC. Full variable domain (outside the CDR3, taken from reference TRBV9 and TRBJ2-7): DSGVTQTPKHLITATGQRVTLRCSPRSGDLSVYWYQQSLDQGLQFLIQYYNGEERAKGNILERFSAQQFPDLHSELNLSSLELGDSALYFCASSMGGPAYEQYFGPGTRLTVT.